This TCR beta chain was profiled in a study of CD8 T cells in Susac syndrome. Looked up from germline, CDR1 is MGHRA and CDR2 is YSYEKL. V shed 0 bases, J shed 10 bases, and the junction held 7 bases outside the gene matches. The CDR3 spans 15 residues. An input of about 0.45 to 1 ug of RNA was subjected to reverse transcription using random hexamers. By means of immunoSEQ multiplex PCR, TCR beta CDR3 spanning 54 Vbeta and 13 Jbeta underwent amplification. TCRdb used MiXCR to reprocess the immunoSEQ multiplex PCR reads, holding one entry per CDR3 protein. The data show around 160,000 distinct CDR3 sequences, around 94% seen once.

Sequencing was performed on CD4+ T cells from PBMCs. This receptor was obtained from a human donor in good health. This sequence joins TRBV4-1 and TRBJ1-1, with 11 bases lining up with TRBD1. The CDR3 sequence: CASSQDPGQGGRAFF. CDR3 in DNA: TGCGCCAGCAGCCAAGATCCGGGACAGGGGGGAAGAGCTTTCTTT.